This T cell receptor (beta chain) was documented in a study of shared clonotypes between healthy human individuals (dated by TCRdb to the early 2020s). Describing the broader study: The cohort included three men and a couple of women between 18 and 49 years of age. For each donor, three plates each were used for CD4 naive and CD4 memory, two plates were used for CD8 naive, and one plate was used for CD8 memory. Blood TCR repertoires of several healthy adults were deeply sequenced to estimate repertoire size and the extent of clonotype sharing between individuals. To increase sequencing depth and limit assay-specific biases, different laboratories used diverse techniques to prepare libraries and sequence TCR repertoires. Each donor's leukapheresis produced roughly between about 0.9 and 9.5 billion PBMCs. The full study reports these points: Rarefaction of sorted-subset datasets indicated incomplete sequencing despite the large sequencing depth. Estimated clonotype richness was generally larger for naive than for memory subsets. The genetic and exposure-history diversity represented was limited by the small number of donors. Sampling was restricted to blood, and TCR repertoires in tissue are likely to differ from TCR repertoires in blood. Based on pairwise subsampling, the degree of clonotype sharing among donors was expected to be affected by sequencing depth. Clonotypes shared by all four sorted-subset donors showed higher generation probabilities than non-shared clonotypes. Across several donors, 4.5% to 6.5% of naive CD4, over 3% of naive CD8, 2% to 2.5% of memory CD4, and about 0.44% of memory CD8 clonotypes were shared.

Using the deep immunoSEQ assay, TCR CDR3 regions were amplified from genomic DNA by multiplex PCR. Genomic DNA extracted from each cell subset was distributed evenly over all wells of several immunoSEQ 96-well plates, and each plate served as one replicate. Each replicate PCR for sorted subsets received roughly 0.2 ug genomic DNA, equal to about 30,000 T cell genomes. Purified libraries were quantified with a Qubit 3.0 fluorometer, sized on a Bioanalyzer 2100, and re-quantified with the KAPA Library Quantification kit. Every immunoSEQ 96-well plate was sequenced on a dedicated single-read 150-cycle Illumina NextSeq 550 flow cell. In the authors' own workflow: The immunoSEQ output contained only junctional sequences without quality scores, so filtering could not match that applied to full-length reads. To assign V/J genes and CDR3, sequences were annotated using PyIR, a Python wrapper for IgBLAST v1.9, with IMGT germline references. Reads with weak V/J assignments (E-value above 1e-6), missing CDR3, stop codons, out-of-frame junctions, or ambiguous translated residues were removed. A V3J clonotype was defined by an identical inferred V gene, J gene, and CDR3 amino acid sequence. Percentage overlap between repertoires was computed as shared unique clonotypes divided by the size of the smaller repertoire. Richness of each repertoire was evaluated using RTK rarefaction, the Chao1 estimator, and Recon v2.1 estimates of unobserved clonotypes. Generation probabilities for all TCRbeta clonotypes obtained by the gDNA method from a few donors were computed using OLGA. TCRdb obtained this table from immuneACCESS and retained in-frame rearrangements with V and J assigned. These tables miss some clones; where compared with another copy, unresolved V genes account for less than half of the shortfall, and the remainder is unexplained. V and J calls plus clone size are reproduced from that table; the DNA served to infer D and trimming. The sample table lists around 2.1 million clones, roughly 91% of them with a count of one. Of the sample, roughly 1.7% falls within the top ten clones.

From cysteine to phenylalanine, the CDR3 is 13 amino acids long. CDR3 DNA only is kept here, 39 bases in frame from base 1. V sheds 2 bases and J sheds 7 bases, leaving 11 bases between their ends. CDR1 and CDR2 are drawn from the germline V gene (reference sequence): LNHDA, SQIVND. About this clone: This receptor's antigen is unknown. The record has no base qualities; no much larger clone is one base away.

CD8 naive samples were obtained by positive selection for CCR7 among CD45RO-negative cells, yielding a CD45RA+CCR7+ population from which TemRA cells were excluded. Donors were healthy HIV-negative adults with no recently reported acute infections or vaccinations. Only Caucasian adults living in Nashville, Tennessee, USA were represented among the donors. Blood was obtained by leukapheresis, after which PBMCs were separated by Ficoll-Histopaque density gradient centrifugation and cryopreserved in liquid nitrogen vapor phase. Analytical flow cytometry was used to check the purity and quantity of each magnetically sorted T cell population. Each sorted fraction had its genomic DNA isolated and then quantified by UV absorbance on a Nanodrop 2000c.

What was sequenced was naive CD8+ T cells from PBMCs. The cell subset or site label on this specimen signifies: CD45RA+CCR7+. This receptor was identified in a man younger than 35 in good health. Some clones in this sample may be carry-over from other donors' samples. The chain joins TRBV19 to TRBJ1-1, with the D gene not confidently named. The CDR3: CASSIFFADEAFF. In nucleotide form, the sequence is TGTGCCAGTAGTATATTCTTCGCAGATGAAGCTTTCTTT.